A selection of T cell receptor beta chains follows, all from one sample in a study of CD8 T cells in ankylosing spondylitis. MiXCR, run by TCRdb on the 5' RACE reads, gives a single entry per CDR3 protein. This sample has 130,000 or so distinct CDR3 sequences, with under 20% found just once. Input material: blood, either unsorted or a sorted T cell fraction (not recorded which). The receptors originated from a male donor with ankylosing spondylitis. Both conserved end residues are part of each CDR3. The D gene is left open where the match is weak. Clone size, where shown, is once, few, many, or a class for clones that have expanded.

D gene | J gene | clone size | V gene | CDR3 protein | CDR3 DNA
NA | TRBJ2-7 | NA | TRBV20-1 | CSLSGTHSYEQYF | TGCAGCCTTTCGGGGACACACTCCTACGAGCAGTACTTC
NA | TRBJ1-5 | many | TRBV18 | CASSAGGNQPQHF | TGTGCCAGCTCGGCCGGGGGCAATCAGCCCCAGCATTTT
TRBD2 | TRBJ2-2 | few | TRBV25-1 | CASSGDRGVSGELFF | TGTGCCAGCAGTGGAGATCGGGGGGTCAGCGGGGAGCTGTTTTTT
NA | TRBJ1-1 | few | TRBV7-2 | CASSPWGRDTEAFF | TGTGCCAGCAGCCCCTGGGGGAGGGACACTGAAGCTTTCTTT
TRBD1 | TRBJ2-2 | many | TRBV29-1 | CSVDTGDTGELFF | TGCAGCGTTGACACAGGGGACACCGGGGAGCTGTTTTTT
TRBD1 | TRBJ1-1 | NA | TRBV4-2 | CASSRGTGGLTEAFF | TGTGCCAGCAGCCGAGGGACAGGGGGCCTCACTGAAGCTTTCTTT
TRBD2 | TRBJ2-1 | few | TRBV4-1 | CASSQNGLAPEQFF | TGCGCCAGCAGCCAGAACGGACTAGCGCCAGAGCAGTTCTTC
NA | TRBJ1-1 | NA | TRBV27 | CASSFSGRTEAFF | TGTGCCAGCAGTTTTTCAGGCCGCACTGAAGCTTTCTTT
TRBD1 | TRBJ2-5 | NA | TRBV7-2 | CASSTWTGLQETQYF | TGTGCCAGCAGCACCTGGACAGGTCTACAAGAGACCCAGTACTTC
TRBD2 | TRBJ2-7 | NA | TRBV20-1 | CCANAKVPLAGEFYEQYF | TGCTGTGCCAACGCAAAGGTCCCACTAGCGGGAGAGTTCTACGAGCAGTACTTC